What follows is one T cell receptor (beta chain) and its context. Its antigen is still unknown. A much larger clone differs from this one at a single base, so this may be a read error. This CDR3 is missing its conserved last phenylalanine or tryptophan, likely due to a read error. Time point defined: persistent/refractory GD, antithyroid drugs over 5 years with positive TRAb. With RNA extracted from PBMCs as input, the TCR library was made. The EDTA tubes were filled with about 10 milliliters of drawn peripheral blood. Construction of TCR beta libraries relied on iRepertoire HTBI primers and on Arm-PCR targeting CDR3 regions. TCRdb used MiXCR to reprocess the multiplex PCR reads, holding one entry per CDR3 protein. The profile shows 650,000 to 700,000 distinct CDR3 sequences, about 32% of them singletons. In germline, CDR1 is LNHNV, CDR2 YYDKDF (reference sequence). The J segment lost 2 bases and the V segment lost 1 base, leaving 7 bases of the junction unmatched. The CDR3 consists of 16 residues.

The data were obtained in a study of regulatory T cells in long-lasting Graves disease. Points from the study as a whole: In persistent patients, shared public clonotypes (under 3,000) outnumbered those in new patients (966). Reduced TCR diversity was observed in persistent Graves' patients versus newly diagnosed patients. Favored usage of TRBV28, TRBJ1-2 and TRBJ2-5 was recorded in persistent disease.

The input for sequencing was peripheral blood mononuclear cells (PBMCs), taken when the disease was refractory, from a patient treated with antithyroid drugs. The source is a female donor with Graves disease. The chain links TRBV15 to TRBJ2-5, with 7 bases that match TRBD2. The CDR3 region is CATSRVAGVWQETQYL. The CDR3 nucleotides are TGTGCCACCAGCAGAGTGGCGGGAGTGTGGCAAGAGACCCAGTACCTC.